Presented here are 5 T cell receptor beta chains from one specimen sequenced in a study of shared clonotypes between healthy human individuals. The method was immunoSEQ multiplex PCR; TCRdb's version includes in-frame clones alone and lacks a portion of them. The repertoire holds about 1.4 million clones, with 95% to 97% as singletons. The sequenced material came from naive CD4+ T cells sorted from blood. Noted subset: CD45RA+ positively selected. Receptors originate from a young man in good health.

The chain combines TRBV28 with TRBJ1-1; D uncertain. The ends were cut back, 5 bases at V and 2 bases at J, with 9 bases in the middle. Germline V gene data show CDR1 as MDHEN and CDR2 as SYDVKM. CDR3 size: 13 residues. The CDR3 DNA reads TGTGCCAGCAGTCCACGGGGAAACACTGAAGCTTTCTTT. It is translated as CASSPRGNTEAFF.

The gene calls are TRBV6-5 and TRBJ2-1; D remains ambiguous. Trimming left V 2 bases short and J 0 bases short, with 8 bases between. Per the germline V gene, CDR1 is MNHEY and CDR2 is SVGAGI. The CDR3 has 15 amino acids. The CDR3 bases are TGTGCCAGCAGTTACGTCGGAAGCTCCTACAATGAGCAGTTCTTC. The encoded protein is CASSYVGSSYNEQFF.

The CDR3 DNA follows: TGTGCCAGCAGTAGAGCGGGAGTGGAGACCCAGTACTTC. It translates to CASSRAGVETQYF. The rearrangement uses TRBV27 and TRBJ2-5; the match to TRBD2 covers 8 bases. This CDR3 contains 13 residues. Trimming cost V 5 bases and J 5 bases; bases outside gene matches: 4. Germline CDR1 is MNHEY and CDR2 is SMNVEV (reference sequence).

This clone appeared once. The rearrangement joins TRBV19 to TRBJ1-5; no reliable D call. The CDR3 extends over 13 amino acids. Per germline, CDR1 LNHDA and CDR2 SQIVND (reference sequence). V gave up 4 bases and J gave up 5 bases, with 9 bases separating them. The CDR3 DNA sequence: TGTGCCAGTAGTAATACCAGCTATCAGCCCCAGCATTTT. It is translated as CASSNTSYQPQHF.

The chain employs TRBV6-5 and TRBJ2-7; either TRBD1 or TRBD2 may supply D (5 bases each). This CDR3 has 13 residues. The germline V and J ends were trimmed by 5 bases and 0 bases, with 8 bases remaining between them. Germline loops: CDR1 MNHEY, CDR2 SVGAGI. CDR3 sequence: CASSKGSSYEQYF. The CDR3 DNA reads as TGTGCCAGCAGTAAGGGGAGCTCCTACGAGCAGTACTTC.